The 14 T cell receptor beta chains below all came from one sample that was sequenced in a study of CD8 T cells in ankylosing spondylitis. From the 5' RACE reads, TCRdb called clonotypes with MiXCR, one entry per CDR3 protein. The repertoire holds around 340,000 distinct CDR3 sequences, approximately 22% seen once, with around 12% in the top ten. The material sequenced was blood, either unsorted or a sorted T cell fraction (not recorded which). The receptors stem from a male donor with ankylosing spondylitis or in good health (not recorded which).

This clonotype was observed a handful of times. CDR3 nucleotides: TGTGCCAGCAGCAAAGGATATGGCTACACCTTC. Protein: CASSKGYGYTF. The chain employs TRBV21-1 and TRBJ1-2. TRBV21-1 is recorded as a pseudogene. The CDR3 consists of 11 residues.

This clonotype showed up just a few times. The genes are TRBV6-5 and TRBJ2-3, with D tentatively TRBD2 (5 bases). Trimming removed 2 bases at V and 2 bases at J, with 8 bases between. Germline lookup yields CDR1 MNHEY and CDR2 SVGAGI. The CDR3 has 14 amino acids. The CDR3 reads CASSYGGFTDTQYF. CDR3 coding DNA: TGTGCCAGCAGTTACGGAGGTTTCACAGATACGCAGTATTTT.

This clonotype appeared a few times. The V and J genes are TRBV6-2 or TRBV6-3 and TRBJ2-1; 10 nucleotides align to TRBD2. J was trimmed by 4 bases and V by 4 bases; bases with no gene match: 7. There are 16 residues in the CDR3. From germline, CDR1 is MNHEY and CDR2 SVGEGT. The CDR3 protein is CASSSLFSGGYNEQFF. In DNA, the CDR3 is TGTGCCAGCAGTTCTCTTTTTAGCGGGGGGTACAATGAGCAGTTCTTC.

This clonotype was counted a few times. V and J are TRBV5-1 and TRBJ2-7; D gene uncertain. The CDR3 loop spans 14 amino acids. CDR1 is SGHRS and CDR2 is YFSETQ in the germline V gene. V was trimmed by 4 bases and J by 1 base, leaving 12 bases between them. The CDR3 sequence is CASSPNSASYEQYF. The CDR3 DNA sequence: TGCGCCAGCAGCCCAAACAGTGCTTCCTACGAGCAGTACTTC.

The chain is built from TRBV4-1 and TRBJ2-6; unclear D gene. Germline V gene lookup returns CDR1 MGHRA and CDR2 YSYEKL. The CDR3 contains 20 residues. V was pared by 0 bases and J by 0 bases, with 18 bases between. The CDR3 is CASSQDDPSAFDSGANVLTF. The CDR3 nucleotides read TGCGCCAGCAGCCAAGATGACCCGTCAGCTTTCGACTCTGGGGCCAACGTCCTGACTTTC.

The chain combines TRBV7-9 with TRBJ2-1; D could derive from TRBD1 or TRBD2 (6 bases each). The CDR3 length is 15 residues. V was shortened by 4 bases and J by 5 bases, with 15 bases between the two germline ends. Germline-derived CDR1 and CDR2 are SEHNR and FQNEAQ (reference sequence). CDR3 coding DNA: TGTGCCAGCAGCTCGTACAGGGAGGAGGACAATGAGCAGTTCTTC. Translation: CASSSYREEDNEQFF.

The V gene is TRBV18, the J gene TRBJ2-7, with D unresolved. This CDR3 region has 14 residues. The ends were cut back, 1 base at V and 4 bases at J, with 11 bases in the middle. The germline CDR1 and CDR2 sequences are KGHSH and LQKENI. Here the CDR3 reads CASSPQGMEYEQYF. The CDR3 coding sequence is TGTGCCAGCTCACCACAGGGCATGGAATACGAGCAGTACTTC.

In this sample, this clonotype turned up many times. This chain joins TRBV29-1 and TRBJ2-1, with TRBD1 matching over 8 bases. The CDR3 runs to 14 residues. With V trimmed by 4 bases and J by 6 bases, 8 bases remained unmatched. The germline CDR1 and CDR2 sequences are SQVTM and ANQGSEA. The CDR3 protein is CSVARTGGGNEQFF. The CDR3 DNA sequence: TGCAGCGTTGCCCGAACAGGGGGAGGCAATGAGCAGTTCTTC.

The V gene is TRBV7-8, the J gene TRBJ2-1, with 8 nucleotides matching TRBD1. V dropped 7 bases and J dropped 5; count of bases not matched to a gene: 13. The V gene's germline CDR1 is SGHVS and CDR2 FQNEAQ. CDR3 size: 16 residues. In DNA, the CDR3 is TGTGCCAGCAACCCCACCGGGCCAGGGGGCCACAATGAGCAGTTCTTC. The encoded protein is CASNPTGPGGHNEQFF. The full variable domain, rest sourced from reference TRBV7-8 and TRBJ2-1, is GAGVSQSPRYKVAKRGQDVALRCDPISGHVSLFWYQQALGQGPEFLTYFQNEAQLDKSGLPSDRFFAERPEGSVSTLKIQRTQQEDSAVYLCASNPTGPGGHNEQFFGPGTRLTVL.

For this clonotype: The conserved closing phenylalanine or tryptophan is absent in this CDR3, likely reflecting a read error. The CDR3 sequence: CASSFRTAEGQPQHY. Here the CDR3 DNA reads TGTGCCAGCAGTTTCAGGACAGCGGAAGGTCAGCCCCAGCATTAT. The rearrangement joins TRBV12-3 or TRBV12-4 to TRBJ1-5, with a possible D match to TRBD1 (6 bases). Trimming pared 3 bases from V and 6 bases from J, leaving 15 bases between. The CDR3 runs 15 residues.

This chain joins TRBV6-2 or TRBV6-3 and TRBJ2-7; 8 nucleotides match TRBD2. Germline V gives CDR1 MNHEY, CDR2 SVGEGT. V gave up 1 base and J gave up 3 bases; unmatched junction bases: 5. This CDR3 is 15 amino acids long. DNA for the CDR3: TGTGCCAGCAGTTACTTCGGGGGGGGTAACTACGAGCAGTACTTC. Translating gives CASSYFGGGNYEQYF.

This chain connects TRBV12-3 or TRBV12-4 to TRBJ1-6; D gene unclear. V lost 8 bases to trimming and J lost 6 bases, with 14 bases between them. The CDR3 spans 14 residues. CDR3 DNA: TGTGCCAGCGGATTGGGATTTAGTAATTCACCCCTCCACTTT. Amino acids: CASGLGFSNSPLHF.

This clonotype was seen a handful of times. An end of the junction does not agree with germline; a read error may underlie this. This chain links TRBV29-1 with TRBJ2-3; possible D gene TRBD1, 5 bases. From germline, CDR1 is SQVTM and CDR2 ANQGSEA. This CDR3 has 18 residues. CDR3: CSVEGVKHDTRGTDTQYF. CDR3 in DNA: TGCAGCGTCGAAGGGGTCAAACATGACACAAGGGGCACAGATACGCAGTATTTT.

The rearrangement links TRBV12-3 or TRBV12-4 to TRBJ2-7; D remains unclear. V gave up 3 bases and J gave up 3 bases, with 12 bases separating them. This CDR3 is 14 amino acids long. The CDR3 protein is CASSLETKSYEQYF. CDR3 DNA sequence: TGTGCCAGCAGTTTGGAGACAAAGAGCTACGAGCAGTACTTC.